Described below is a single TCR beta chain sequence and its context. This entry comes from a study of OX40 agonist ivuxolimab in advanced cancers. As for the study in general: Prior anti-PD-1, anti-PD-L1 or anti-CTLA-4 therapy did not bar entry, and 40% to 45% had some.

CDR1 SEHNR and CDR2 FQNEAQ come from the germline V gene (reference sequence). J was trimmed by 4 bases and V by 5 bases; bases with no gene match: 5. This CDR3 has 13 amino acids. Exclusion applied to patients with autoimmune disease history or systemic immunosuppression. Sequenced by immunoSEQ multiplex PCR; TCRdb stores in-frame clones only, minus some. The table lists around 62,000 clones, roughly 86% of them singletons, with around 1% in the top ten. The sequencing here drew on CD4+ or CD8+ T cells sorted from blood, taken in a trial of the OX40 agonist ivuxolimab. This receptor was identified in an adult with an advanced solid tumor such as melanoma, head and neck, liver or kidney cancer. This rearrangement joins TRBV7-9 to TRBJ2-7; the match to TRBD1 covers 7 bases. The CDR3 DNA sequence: TGTGCCAGCAGCCGAATGGACAGGTACGAGCAGTACTTC. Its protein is CASSRMDRYEQYF.